This T cell receptor (beta chain) came from a study of OX40 agonist ivuxolimab in advanced cancers. Here immunoSEQ multiplex PCR was the method, and the copy in TCRdb shows in-frame clones only, minus some. This table holds about 60,000 clones, approximately 86% found once. This clone was seen more than once but under ten times. CDR1 SEHNR and CDR2 FQNEAQ come from the germline V gene (reference sequence). V lost 5 bases, J lost 6 bases, and 8 bases lay in between. The CDR3 length is 12 residues. Material: CD4+ or CD8+ T cells sorted from blood, obtained in a trial of the OX40 agonist ivuxolimab. V usage is TRBV7-9 and J usage is TRBJ2-1; D is ambiguous. The receptor was isolated from an adult with an advanced solid tumor such as melanoma, head and neck, liver or kidney cancer. DNA for the CDR3: TGTGCCAGCAGCAAATCCAGCAATGAGCAGTTCTTC. Its translation: CASSKSSNEQFF.